A selection of T cell receptor beta chains follows, all from one sample in a study of T cell changes during pregnancy in multiple sclerosis. Sequencing was performed with immunoSEQ multiplex PCR; in TCRdb, only in-frame clones are kept and a portion is missing. The data show 15,000 to 20,000 clones, 75% to 90% seen once. This material consisted of CD8+ T cells from peripheral blood mononuclear cells, taken in the third trimester of pregnancy. These receptors were taken from a female donor in good health, enrolled as a control in a pregnancy study. The CDR3 runs from the conserved cysteine through the conserved F or W. The D gene is left open where the match is weak. Size is omitted from some rows. Given values are once, few, many or a class for expanded clones.

abundance	j_gene	v_gene	d_gene	CDR3nt	CDR3aa
NA	TRBJ2-2	TRBV19	TRBD2	TGTGCCAGTAGTAGCGGGAGTTTGGCCGGGGAGCTGTTTTTT	CASSSGSLAGELFF
NA	TRBJ2-4	TRBV5-1	TRBD2	TGCGCCAGCAGCTTGGCCTGGACTAGCGGGGTCGATGAGATTCAGTACTTC	CASSLAWTSGVDEIQYF
NA	TRBJ2-2	TRBV11-2	NA	TGTGCCAGCAGCCAGGGAGGCGGGGAGCTGTTTTTT	CASSQGGGELFF
NA	TRBJ1-1	TRBV27	TRBD1	TGTGCCAGCAGTCCCGAGACAGGGGGGAACACTGAAGCTTTCTTT	CASSPETGGNTEAFF
NA	TRBJ1-2	TRBV14	NA	TGTGCCAGCAGCCAAGATCGTGTACGGTACTATGGCTACACCTTC	CASSQDRVRYYGYTF
NA	TRBJ2-7	TRBV19	TRBD1	TGTGCCAGTAGCCCGGGACAGGGGCACTCCTACGAGCAGTACTTC	CASSPGQGHSYEQYF
NA	TRBJ2-2	TRBV11-2	NA	TGTGCCAGCAGCCCCGGGACTTCCTACACCGGGGAGCTGTTTTTT	CASSPGTSYTGELFF
NA	TRBJ2-1	TRBV27	TRBD2	TGTGCCAGCAGTTTATTGGGGACTAGCGGGATTGAGCAGTTCTTC	CASSLLGTSGIEQFF
NA	TRBJ1-4	TRBV2	NA	TGTGCCAGCAGTGACGGGGGTGCGGCTAATGAAAAACTGTTTTTT	CASSDGGAANEKLFF
medium-sized	TRBJ1-1	TRBV28	NA	TGTGCCAGCAGTTTCGGACTCATGAACACTGAAGCTTTCTTT	CASSFGLMNTEAFF
NA	TRBJ2-7	TRBV28	TRBD2	TGTGCCAGCAGTTTAGGGGTTAGCGGGAGAACCTCGTTCGAGCAGTACTTC	CASSLGVSGRTSFEQYF
NA	TRBJ2-1	TRBV19	TRBD2	TGTGCCAGTAGTCCCCTTCTGCTAGCGGGGATCAATGAGCAGTTCTTC	CASSPLLLAGINEQFF
NA	TRBJ1-1	TRBV5-1	TRBD1	TGCGCCAGCAGCGTTGGGACAGGGGAGGACACTGAAGCTTTCTTT	CASSVGTGEDTEAFF
NA	TRBJ2-5	TRBV6-5	NA	TGTGCCAGCGGGCGGGAAGAGACCCAGTACTTC	CASGREETQYF
NA	TRBJ1-1	TRBV5-5	NA	TGTGCCAGCAGCTTGGAGGTGGTGGGAGTCACTGAAGCTTTCTTT	CASSLEVVGVTEAFF
NA	TRBJ1-3	TRBV4-1	NA	TGCGCCAGCAGCCAACCTTACCAGTCTGGAAACACCATATATTTT	CASSQPYQSGNTIYF
once	TRBJ2-7	TRBV2	TRBD1	TGTGCCAGCAGGGGACAGGGGTTCAACGAGCAGTACTTC	CASRGQGFNEQYF
NA	TRBJ2-5	TRBV19	NA	TGTGCCAGTAGTATAGGGACAAGACAAGAGACCCAGTACTTC	CASSIGTRQETQYF
NA	TRBJ2-7	TRBV29-1	NA	TGCAGCGTTGACGGGACGGGGGACGCAGGGGGCTACGAGCAGTACTTC	CSVDGTGDAGGYEQYF
NA	TRBJ1-1	TRBV29-1	TRBD1	TGCAGCGGTCGGACAGGGGAGGGCACTGAAGCTTTCTTT	CSGRTGEGTEAFF
NA	TRBJ1-4	TRBV15	NA	TGTGCCACCAGCAGAGAAGGAGATAATGAAAAACTGTTTTTT	CATSREGDNEKLFF
medium-sized	TRBJ1-2	TRBV27	NA	TGTGCCAGCAGTTTATCTACCGGGAGCCTTTATGGCTACACCTTC	CASSLSTGSLYGYTF
NA	TRBJ2-4	TRBV6-1	NA	TGTGCCAGCCATGGAGGCGAGGACATTCAGTACTTC	CASHGGEDIQYF
NA	TRBJ2-2	TRBV2	NA	TGTGCCAGCAGTGCCCCAGACACCGGGGAGCTGTTTTTT	CASSAPDTGELFF
once	TRBJ2-7	TRBV30	NA	TGTGCCTGGATAAATTTCGGGGTCTCCTACGAGCAGTACTTC	CAWINFGVSYEQYF
NA	TRBJ2-7	TRBV7-9	TRBD1	TGTGCCAGCAGCTCCGGGACAGATTCCTACGAGCAGTACTTC	CASSSGTDSYEQYF
NA	TRBJ2-5	TRBV19	NA	TGTGCCAGTAGTAATGACCAGGCTGGGCGAGAGACCCAGTACTTC	CASSNDQAGRETQYF
NA	TRBJ2-1	TRBV7-8	TRBD2	TGTGCCAGCAGCCGGATGGCGGGTAGCGGGGGGTTCGGGAATGAGCAGTTCTTC	CASSRMAGSGGFGNEQFF
medium-sized	TRBJ2-7	TRBV6-1	NA	TGTGCCAGCACTGGAGCACGGGACTCGTCCTACGAGCAGTACTTC	CASTGARDSSYEQYF
NA	TRBJ1-2	TRBV27	NA	TGTGCCAGCAGTCCGAACAATGGCTACACCTTC	CASSPNNGYTF
NA	TRBJ2-7	TRBV4-1	NA	TGCGCCAGCAGCCAACCCACAGGGAGCTCCTACGAGCAGTACTTC	CASSQPTGSSYEQYF
NA	TRBJ2-3	TRBV6-4	TRBD2	TGTGCCAGCAGTAGCGGGGGGGCCACAGATACGCAGTATTTT	CASSSGGATDTQYF
once	TRBJ2-5	TRBV7-8	TRBD2	TGTGCCAGCAGCCTCAGACTAGCGGGGGGAGAAGAGACCCAGTACTTC	CASSLRLAGGEETQYF
NA	TRBJ1-2	TRBV7-9	TRBD1	TGTGCCAGCAGCTCTGCCGGGACAGGGCATTATGTACTCTATGGCTACACCTTT	CASSSAGTGHYVLYGYTF
NA	TRBJ2-1	TRBV6-4	NA	TGTGCCAGCAGTGACTCGGCAGGTCAGGGGGAGCAGTTCTTC	CASSDSAGQGEQFF
once	TRBJ1-2	TRBV9	NA	TGTGCCAGCAGCGTCACGGGGGGTGGCTACACCTTC	CASSVTGGGYTF
NA	TRBJ1-1	TRBV5-8	NA	TGTGCCAGCAGCTTGGAGCGATCCTTTAACACTGAAGCTTTCTTT	CASSLERSFNTEAFF
NA	TRBJ1-5	TRBV7-2	TRBD1	TGTGCCAGCAGCTTCGACAGGGACAATCAGCCCCAGCATTTT	CASSFDRDNQPQHF
NA	TRBJ1-1	TRBV4-1	TRBD1	TGCGCCAGCAGCCAAGTGCAGGGGGCGGTGAACACTGAAGCTTTCTTT	CASSQVQGAVNTEAFF
few	TRBJ2-1	TRBV6-4	TRBD2	TGTGCCAGCAGTGAAGCGGGAGGCTCCTACAATGAGCAGTTCTTC	CASSEAGGSYNEQFF
NA	TRBJ1-4	TRBV9	NA	TGTGCCAGCAGCGTAGGGGGCGAAATTAATGAAAAACTGTTTTTT	CASSVGGEINEKLFF
NA	TRBJ1-1	TRBV5-4	TRBD1	TGTGCCAGCAGCTTGGATTCGCAGGGGGCAGTGAACACTGAAGCTTTCTTT	CASSLDSQGAVNTEAFF
NA	TRBJ2-7	TRBV4-1	NA	TGCGCCAGCAGCCAAGATCCTCAGGTCCTCGGCGAGCAGTACTTC	CASSQDPQVLGEQYF
NA	TRBJ2-7	TRBV15	TRBD2	TGTGCCACCAGCAGCTCTGACCTGGGACTAGCGGCCTACGAGCAGTACTTC	CATSSSDLGLAAYEQYF
few	TRBJ1-2	TRBV28	TRBD1	TGTGCCAGCAGTCGACCGACAGGGCTCTATGGCTACACCTTC	CASSRPTGLYGYTF
NA	TRBJ2-4	TRBV18	TRBD2	TGTGCCAGCTCACCACCGGGACTAGCGGAATCCGGCAACATTCAGTACTTC	CASSPPGLAESGNIQYF
NA	TRBJ2-5	TRBV7-6	NA	TGTGCCAGCAGCTTGGTCCACAGGGAGCAAGAGACCCAGTACTTC	CASSLVHREQETQYF
NA	TRBJ2-7	TRBV27	NA	TGTGCCAGTCGAAGCGGCTACGAGCAGTACTTC	CASRSGYEQYF
few	TRBJ1-1	TRBV30	NA	TGTGCCTGGTTTCGGAGGACTGAAGCTTTCTTT	CAWFRRTEAFF
medium-sized	TRBJ2-3	TRBV5-6	NA	TGTGCCAGCAGCGTTGGCTGGGCCCAAGGCAGAGATACGCAGTATTTT	CASSVGWAQGRDTQYF
NA	TRBJ2-7	TRBV29-1	TRBD1	TGCAGCGCTAGGACAGGTTACGAGCAGTACTTC	CSARTGYEQYF
NA	TRBJ2-5	TRBV5-1	NA	TGCGCCAGCAGCTTCGCGTCATCCCAAGAGACCCAGTACTTC	CASSFASSQETQYF
NA	TRBJ2-7	TRBV6-1	TRBD2	TGTGCCAGCAGTGAAGCGACTAGCGGGACGAACTACGAGCAGTACTTC	CASSEATSGTNYEQYF